The 21 T cell receptor beta chains listed next were all sequenced from one sample in a study of regulatory T cells in long-lasting Graves disease. CDR3 regions were amplified by Arm-PCR using iRepertoire HTBI primers to build TCR beta libraries. One entry per CDR3 protein results from TCRdb running MiXCR on the multiplex PCR reads. The table lists about 430,000 distinct CDR3 sequences, over 12% of them singletons. Time point given: newly diagnosed GD, antithyroid drugs for less than 3 months. PBMCs were the source of the RNA used for TCR sequencing. These data are also associated with another study on T cells in Graves' hyperthyroidism and ophthalmopathy.

Sequences were derived from peripheral blood mononuclear cells (PBMCs), sampled at new diagnosis, from a patient treated with antithyroid drugs. The source of these receptors is a woman in her thirties or forties with Graves disease.

This sequence joins TRBV10-3 and TRBJ1-2; D unclear. Germline CDR1 reads ENHRY; CDR2 reads SYGVKD. This CDR3 is built from 15 residues. With 0 bases removed from V and 4 bases from J, the gap between germline ends came to 12 bases. This CDR3 is CAISESGPGSYGYTF. The CDR3 nucleotides read TGTGCCATCAGTGAGTCAGGTCCAGGTTCCTATGGCTACACCTTC.

This clonotype showed up many times. CDR3 DNA sequence: TGTGCCAGCAGTTCTAACCTATACAATGAGCAGTTCTTC. Amino acids: CASSSNLYNEQFF. The rearrangement joins TRBV28 to TRBJ2-1, with unresolved D. The CDR3 is made up of 13 amino acids. Germline-derived CDR1 and CDR2 are MDHEN and SYDVKM. Trimming left V 4 bases short and J 4 bases short, with 8 bases between.

A note on this clonotype: No conserved phenylalanine or tryptophan is present at the end of the CDR3, so a read error is the likely explanation. The CDR3 region is CASLLSPNYGYTI. The CDR3 DNA is TGTGCCAGCCTTTTGTCCCCTAACTATGGCTACACCATC. The chain combines TRBV28 with TRBJ1-2, with no clear D. The CDR3 contains 13 residues. Germline lookup yields CDR1 MDHEN and CDR2 SYDVKM. The ends were cut back, 8 bases at V and 0 bases at J, with 10 bases in the middle.

This rearrangement joins TRBV12-3 or TRBV12-4 to TRBJ2-2, with TRBD2 matching 12 bases. The CDR3 is made up of 17 amino acids. V shed 6 bases, J shed 5 bases, and the junction held 10 bases outside the gene matches. The CDR3 DNA is TGTGCCAGCAGCTCCATGACTAGCGGGAGAGGGACCGGGGAGCTGTTTTTT. Translating gives CASSSMTSGRGTGELFF.

This clonotype was seen a few times. This sequence joins TRBV2 and TRBJ1-2; D unclear. The V gene lost 4 bases and the J gene lost 4 bases, with 7 bases spanning the gap. CDR3 length equals 12 residues. Germline V gene data show CDR1 as SNHLY and CDR2 as FYNNEI. DNA of the CDR3: TGTGCCAGCAGTGCCAGGATCTATGGCTACACCTTC. Its protein is CASSARIYGYTF.

In this sample, this clonotype turned up a few times. The chain has TRBV5-1 and TRBJ2-5; tentatively, D is TRBD2 (5 bases). The CDR3 is made up of 16 amino acids. V was trimmed by 5 bases and J by 9 bases, leaving 26 bases between them. Looked up from germline, CDR1 is SGHRS and CDR2 is YFSETQ. DNA for the CDR3: TGCGCCAGCAGGATCTCACGGGGAAATATAAGAAAGGCCCAGTACTTC. Amino acid sequence: CASRISRGNIRKAQYF.

A note on this clonotype: It may be a read error: a sequence one base away is much more abundant. This CDR3 reads CAWAPLRDHNEQFF. DNA for the CDR3: TGTGCCTGGGCCCCCTTGCGGGACCACAATGAGCAGTTCTTC. The chain joins TRBV30 to TRBJ2-1; possible D gene TRBD2, 6 bases. The length of the CDR3 is 14 residues. V lost 5 bases and J 5 bases, leaving 16 bases between the germline ends. Germline CDR1 reads GTSNPN; CDR2 reads SVGIG (reference sequence).

This clonotype was detected only a few times. V is TRBV18 and J is TRBJ2-3; D unresolved. Trimming stripped 4 bases from V and 2 bases from J, with 7 bases between. CDR3 length equals 13 residues. Germline assignment: CDR1 KGHSH and CDR2 LQKENI. In DNA, the CDR3 is TGTGCCAGCTCACGTTTCGACACAGATACGCAGTATTTT. It yields the protein CASSRFDTDTQYF.

This clonotype was observed a handful of times. With a much larger clone just one base away, this may be a read error. The chain is built from TRBV12-3 or TRBV12-4 and TRBJ2-1; 8 positions match TRBD2. This CDR3 contains 17 residues. DNA for the CDR3: TGTGCCAGCAGTTACCCGTTAAGCGGGAGCTCCTGCAATGAGCAGTTCTTC. Residues: CASSYPLSGSSCNEQFF.

A few counts support this clonotype. CDR3: CASSLSLQAEAFF. For the CDR3, the DNA is TGTGCCAGCAGCTTAAGTTTACAGGCTGAAGCTTTCTTT. V usage is TRBV7-9 and J usage is TRBJ1-1, with D possibly matching TRBD1 (5 bases). Germline CDR1 and CDR2: SEHNR and FQNEAQ (reference sequence). The germline V and J ends were trimmed by 2 bases and 6 bases, with 10 bases remaining between them. CDR3 length equals 13 residues.

In its sample, this clonotype was seen a few times. The rearrangement uses TRBV15 and TRBJ2-5, with TRBD2 identical over 7 bases. CDR1 and CDR2 from the germline V gene are LNHNV and YYDKDF (reference sequence). The length of the CDR3 is 13 residues. The J segment lost 5 bases and the V segment lost 4 bases, leaving 4 bases of the junction unmatched. CDR3 bases: TGTGCCACCAGCACCAGTAGCGGGGAGACCCAGTACTTC. Its translation: CATSTSSGETQYF. The variable domain in full, with the rest retrieved from reference TRBV15 and TRBJ2-5, is DAMVIQNPRYQVTQFGKPVTLSCSQTLNHNVMYWYQQKSSQAPKLLFHYYDKDFNNEADTPDNFQSRRPNTSFCFLDIRSPGLGDTAMYLCATSTSSGETQYFGPGTRLLVL.

This clonotype was detected ten times or more. This rearrangement joins TRBV27 to TRBJ1-6, with no clear D. Trimming stripped 4 bases from V and 14 bases from J, with 15 bases between. Germline lookup yields CDR1 MNHEY and CDR2 SMNVEV (reference sequence). This CDR3 is built from 13 residues. The CDR3 loop is CASSYHAPWALHF. CDR3 coding DNA: TGTGCCAGCAGTTACCATGCACCATGGGCCCTCCACTTT.

This clonotype was counted many times. V and J are TRBV7-6 and TRBJ2-3; D may be TRBD2 (6 bases). This CDR3 has 16 residues. V lost 1 base, J lost 6 bases, and 17 bases lay in between. CDR1 is SGHVS, CDR2 FNYEAQ, per germline. CDR3 in DNA: TGTGCCAGCAGCTTAGGGTTTCTGGGGGGATCTGATACGCAGTATTTT. It translates to CASSLGFLGGSDTQYF.

This clonotype has a count of ten or more. This chain links TRBV12-3 or TRBV12-4 with TRBJ2-5; 9 bases align to TRBD2. The CDR3 covers 14 residues. The V segment lost 6 bases and the J segment 0 bases; nucleotides outside the gene matches: 2. Here the CDR3 reads CASRVAGDQETQYF. Written as DNA, the CDR3 is TGTGCCAGCAGGGTAGCGGGAGACCAAGAGACCCAGTACTTC.

This clonotype was found a few times. This sequence joins TRBV4-3 and TRBJ1-2; the D gene is possibly TRBD1 (5 bases). Between the trimmed V and J ends, which lost 0 bases and 7 bases, there was a span of 12 bases. CDR3 size: 14 residues. Germline CDR1 reads LGHNA; CDR2 reads YSLEER. The CDR3 sequence is CASSQDQGLSGYTF. CDR3 nucleotides: TGCGCCAGCAGCCAAGATCAGGGTTTGAGTGGCTACACCTTC.

This sequence joins TRBV20-1 and TRBJ2-3; 13 bases are a match to TRBD2. V lost 1 base to trimming and J lost 0 bases; unmatched junction nucleotides: 10. The CDR3 spans 19 residues. Germline-derived CDR1 and CDR2 are DFQATT and SNEGSKA (reference sequence). The CDR3 reads CSARAILAGGPTSTDTQYF. The CDR3 nucleotides are TGCAGTGCTAGAGCCATACTAGCGGGAGGGCCGACTAGCACAGATACGCAGTATTTT.

This clonotype has ten or more counts. The chain recombines TRBV28 with TRBJ1-1; weak D call: TRBD1 (5 bases). The CDR3 loop spans 17 amino acids. CDR1 MDHEN and CDR2 SYDVKM come from the germline V gene. Between the trimmed V and J ends, which lost 2 bases and 3 bases, there was a span of 19 bases. The CDR3, as DNA: TGTGCCAGCAGTTTAGCCGGGACCGTGCTTGTGGACACTGAAGCTTTCTTT. It yields the protein CASSLAGTVLVDTEAFF.

This clonotype has at least ten counts. The gene calls are TRBV28 and TRBJ2-4; 13 nucleotides agree with TRBD2. J was trimmed by 2 bases and V by 8 bases; bases with no gene match: 9. Looked up from germline, CDR1 is MDHEN and CDR2 is SYDVKM. The CDR3 length is 17 residues. CDR3 residues: CASEGTSGIVSKNIQYF. CDR3 coding DNA: TGTGCCAGCGAAGGGACTAGCGGGATAGTATCCAAAAACATTCAGTACTTC.

This clonotype was picked up a small number of times. The chain links TRBV13 to TRBJ2-7; D is tentatively TRBD1 or TRBD2 (5 bases each). The CDR3 contains 13 residues. Trimming shortened V by 2 bases and J by 7 bases, and 12 bases separated the two germline ends. Looked up from germline, CDR1 is PRHDT and CDR2 is FYEKMQ (reference sequence). CDR3 bases: TGTGCCAGCAGCTTATGGGGCTCGGGAGAGCAGTACTTC. This codes for CASSLWGSGEQYF.

At least ten counts were recorded for this clonotype. CDR3 residues: CSARDLGKEHEQYF. The CDR3, as DNA: TGCAGTGCTAGAGATCTTGGGAAAGAACACGAGCAGTACTTC. The rearrangement links TRBV20-1 to TRBJ2-7, with D uncertain. The CDR3 has 14 amino acids. Germline V gene data show CDR1 as DFQATT and CDR2 as SNEGSKA (reference sequence). Trimming shortened V by 0 bases and J by 5 bases, and 14 bases separated the two germline ends.

In this sample, this clonotype turned up many times. This chain links TRBV2 with TRBJ2-6, with 13 bases aligning to TRBD2. The CDR3 covers 17 residues. CDR1 is SNHLY, CDR2 FYNNEI, per germline. Trimming cost V 8 bases and J 3 bases; bases outside gene matches: 7. The CDR3 protein is CASGGTSGNSGANVLTF. The CDR3 DNA reads as TGTGCCAGCGGAGGGACTAGCGGGAATAGTGGGGCCAACGTCCTGACTTTC. The variable domain in full, completed from reference TRBV2 and TRBJ2-6, reads EPEVTQTPSHQVTQMGQEVILRCVPISNHLYFYWYRQILGQKVEFLVSFYNNEISEKSEIFDDQFSVERPDGSNFTLKIRSTKLEDSAMYFCASGGTSGNSGANVLTFGAGSRLTVL.